This T cell receptor (beta chain) originates from a study of molecular identifiers for immune sequencing clone quantification. Points from the study as a whole: Clonotypes topping 20 RNA copies carried over 97% of effector molecules but under 1% of naive ones. Roughly 950,000 naive cells reportedly did not prevent detection of spiked Jurkat TCR RNA from one cell.

The CDR3 covers 17 residues. CDR1 is LNHNV and CDR2 is YYDKDF in the germline V gene (reference sequence). The use of previously described methods and listed TCR primers produced the bulk TCR libraries. TCRdb used MiXCR to reprocess the PCR reads, holding one entry per CDR3 protein. The data show about 640,000 distinct CDR3 sequences, nearly 20% seen once. Sorting selected naive CD8 T cells with a CD8+CD4-CCR7+CD45RA+ phenotype. Remarks on this clonotype: Antigen specificity is unknown. One base away lies a much larger clone, so this may be a sequencing read error.

V is TRBV15 and J is TRBJ1-4; D gene unclear. Sequenced: naive CD8+ T cells from blood, with Jurkat cell RNA spiked in. Noted subset: FACS-sorted CD8+CD4-CCR7+CD45RA+ naive T cells. The TCR comes from a human donor in good health. Some libraries in this study had Jurkat cell RNA spiked in. CDR3 sequence: CATSRDRSYGLNEKLSF. The CDR3 bases are TGTGCCACCAGCAGAGATCGAAGTTATGGGCTTAATGAAAAACTGTCTTTT.